The 2 T cell receptor beta chains below were found in one sample sequenced in a study of post-analysis software for immune sequencing data (dated by TCRdb to 2014 to 2015). What the work shows at the level of the full study, not this receptor alone: Several TRBV segments, including TRBV5-6, TRBV5-1 and TRBV20-1, were significantly more frequent in patients than controls.

The library relied on PCR. Instrument used: Illumina HiSeq 2500. To reduce PCR and sequencing biases, unique molecular identifiers were built into the TCR beta cDNA libraries. TCRdb redid the processing of the public reads, applying fastp at Q25 and MiXCR, and retained in-frame beta chains. Rows with one shared CDR3 protein collapse into an entry with the most common genes and DNA. Counted in this sample were roughly 570,000 distinct CDR3 sequences; around 31% of them appeared once. The ten top clones hold around 6% of the sample. Their antigens are not known. Sample: blood. The receptors were sampled from a girl under 18 with multiple sclerosis.

The chain couples TRBV4-2 to TRBJ2-1; unclear D gene. The CDR3 consists of 14 residues. V was cut by 0 bases and J by 8 bases, with 11 bases left in between. Germline V lookup: CDR1 LGHNA, CDR2 YNFKEQ. For the CDR3, the DNA is TGTGCCAGCAGCCAAGAGCGCGGAAGCGATGAGCAGTTCTTC. Its translation: CASSQERGSDEQFF.

The gene calls are TRBV6-5 and TRBJ2-3; 10 bases map to TRBD1. From germline, CDR1 is MNHEY and CDR2 SVGAGI. V lost 4 bases and J lost 6; bases outside the gene matches: 4. The CDR3 runs 14 residues. This chain's CDR3 is CASSLGTGEDTQYF. The CDR3 DNA is TGTGCCAGCAGTTTGGGGACAGGGGAGGATACGCAGTATTTT.